The 25 T cell receptor beta chains reported below all come from one sample, sequenced in a study of shared clonotypes between healthy human individuals. Repertoires were generated with immunoSEQ multiplex PCR, while TCRdb's copy carries only in-frame clones and drops some. The data contain some 2,000,000 clones, approximately 95% of them singletons. Sequencing was carried out using naive CD4+ T cells sorted from blood. The subset here: CD45RA+ positively selected. The receptor source for this set is a man aged 18 to 30 in good health.

V and J are TRBV5-4 and TRBJ2-7; TRBD2 matches 7 bases. The CDR3 has 14 amino acids. Germline trimming cut 4 bases from V and 2 bases from J; bases unmatched to any gene: 6. Germline CDR1 reads SGHNT; CDR2 reads YYREEE (reference sequence). The CDR3 is CASSASGTTYEQYF. CDR3 nucleotide sequence: TGTGCCAGCAGCGCTTCCGGGACTACCTACGAGCAGTACTTC.

This sequence joins TRBV7-9 and TRBJ2-1, with TRBD2 as a possible D gene (5 bases). This CDR3 is built from 13 residues. Germline V gene data show CDR1 as SEHNR and CDR2 as FQNEAQ (reference sequence). Trimming shortened V by 5 bases and J by 13 bases, and 18 bases separated the two germline ends. This CDR3 is CASSPLGTDSQFF. The CDR3 DNA reads as TGTGCCAGCAGCCCACTAGGAACGGACTCTCAGTTCTTC.

V and J are TRBV12-5 and TRBJ2-3; 7 bases agree with TRBD1. In germline, CDR1 is LGHNT, CDR2 FRNRAP. CDR3 length equals 16 residues. Losses at the gene ends were 0 bases for V and 4 bases for J; bases not matched to a gene: 7. The CDR3 DNA reads as TGTGCTAGTGGTTTGGTCCTACAGGGGAACCCAGATACGCAGTATTTT. Amino acid sequence: CASGLVLQGNPDTQYF.

About this clone itself: In the same sample, other DNA sequences code for this CDR3. This rearrangement joins TRBV11-2 to TRBJ2-5; tentative D call: TRBD1 (5 bases). The CDR3 length is 13 residues. Germline loops: CDR1 SGHAT, CDR2 FQNNGV. V dropped 1 base and J dropped 3 bases, with 6 bases sitting between them. CDR3 sequence: CASSLGQKETQYF. CDR3 bases: TGTGCCAGCAGCTTAGGACAGAAAGAGACCCAGTACTTC. Full variable domain (missing parts from reference TRBV11-2 and TRBJ2-5): EAGVAQSPRYKIIEKRQSVAFWCNPISGHATLYWYQQILGQGPKLLIQFQNNGVVDDSQLPKDRFSAERLKGVDSTLKIQPAKLEDSAVYLCASSLGQKETQYFGPGTRLLVL.

V and J are TRBV18 and TRBJ2-1; the match to TRBD1 covers 7 bases. Germline V gene lookup returns CDR1 KGHSH and CDR2 LQKENI. CDR3 length: 14 residues. Trimming took 4 bases from V and 1 from J; bases not matched to a gene: 1. CDR3 loop: CASSRQGSYNEQFF. The CDR3 coding sequence is TGTGCCAGCTCACGACAGGGATCCTACAATGAGCAGTTCTTC.

CDR3 protein: CASSLALRAGYTF. In DNA, the CDR3 is TGCGCCAGCAGCTTGGCCTTGAGGGCTGGCTACACCTTC. The rearrangement uses TRBV5-1 and TRBJ1-2; D is undetermined. Germline lookup yields CDR1 SGHRS and CDR2 YFSETQ. The V and J ends lost 0 bases and 7 bases respectively, with 10 bases between them. The CDR3 is 13 amino acids.

CDR3 region: CASSLEATGPTYEQYF. The CDR3 nucleotides read TGTGCCAGCAGCTTAGAGGCGACAGGGCCAACCTACGAGCAGTACTTC. The gene calls are TRBV11-3 and TRBJ2-7; TRBD1 agrees at 7 bases. The CDR3 length is 16 residues. V lost 0 bases and J lost 2; bases outside the gene matches: 7. Germline CDR1 and CDR2: SGHNT and YENEEA.

This clone was observed a single time. The chain has TRBV6-1 and TRBJ1-4, with D maybe TRBD1 (6 bases). Germline V gene lookup returns CDR1 MNHNS and CDR2 SASEGT. This CDR3 has 13 amino acids. Trimming took off 4 bases at V and 10 bases at J, with 13 bases between the two ends. The CDR3 DNA sequence: TGTGCCAGCAGTGGCGGGGACAAGGGAAAACTGTTTTTT. It yields the protein CASSGGDKGKLFF.

The chain recombines TRBV5-1 with TRBJ2-3, with 14 bases fitting TRBD2. V shed 4 bases, J shed 5 bases, and the junction held 6 bases outside the gene matches. The CDR3 extends over 16 amino acids. The germline V gene has CDR1 SGHRS and CDR2 YFSETQ. CDR3 coding DNA: TGCGCCAGCAGCCTGGGGACTAGCGGGAGTGTAGATACGCAGTATTTT. Translating gives CASSLGTSGSVDTQYF. The complete variable domain, with remaining parts taken from reference TRBV5-1 and TRBJ2-3, reads KAGVTQTPRYLIKTRGQQVTLSCSPISGHRSVSWYQQTPGQGLQFLFEYFSETQRNKGNFPGRFSGRQFSNSRSEMNVSTLELGDSALYLCASSLGTSGSVDTQYFGPGTRLTVL.

This chain connects TRBV30 to TRBJ1-6, with 8 bases identical to TRBD1. Per germline, CDR1 GTSNPN and CDR2 SVGIG (reference sequence). The ends lost 4 bases at V and 9 bases at J; junction bases unmatched: 11. The CDR3 totals 15 residues. Here the CDR3 DNA reads TGTGCCTGGAACCCCGGCAGGGGGCGAATTTCACCCCTCCACTTT. Amino acid sequence: CAWNPGRGRISPLHF.

V usage is TRBV6-1 and J usage is TRBJ2-5; 9 positions agree with TRBD1. Germline trimming cut 1 base from V and 3 bases from J; bases unmatched to any gene: 3. The CDR3 contains 15 residues. In germline, CDR1 is MNHNS, CDR2 SASEGT. CDR3 protein: CASSEGGQGKETQYF. In DNA, the CDR3 is TGTGCCAGCAGTGAAGGAGGACAGGGGAAAGAGACCCAGTACTTC.

The V and J genes are TRBV7-2 and TRBJ1-2; D possibly corresponds to TRBD1 (6 bases). Germline lookup yields CDR1 SGHTA and CDR2 FQGNSA. Trimming cost V 1 base and J 4 bases, with 10 bases left between them. The CDR3 is 14 amino acids. The DNA for the CDR3 is TGTGCCAGCAGCTTAGGGAGGGGGACCTATGGCTACACCTTC. It is translated as CASSLGRGTYGYTF.

The gene calls are TRBV6-6 and TRBJ2-3, with a tentative D call TRBD2 (5 bases). This CDR3 comprises 13 residues. Trimming removed 10 bases at V and 1 base at J, with 12 bases between. Germline-derived CDR1 and CDR2 are MNHNY and SVGAGI (reference sequence). CDR3 protein: CATLAPGTDTQYF. CDR3 coding DNA: TGTGCCACCCTAGCCCCGGGCACAGATACGCAGTATTTT.

This rearrangement joins TRBV4-2 to TRBJ2-3, with D perhaps being TRBD1 or TRBD2 (5 bases each). The germline CDR1 and CDR2 sequences are LGHNA and YNFKEQ. The V end was cut by 0 bases, the J end by 0 bases, with 13 bases between. The CDR3 spans 17 residues. In nucleotides, the CDR3 is TGTGCCAGCAGCCAAGATTGGGGCCGGACTAGCACAGATACGCAGTATTTT. This translates into CASSQDWGRTSTDTQYF.

V gene TRBV6-1 combines with J gene TRBJ2-5; 7 nucleotides line up with TRBD1. The CDR3 consists of 14 residues. Germline loops: CDR1 MNHNS, CDR2 SASEGT. J lost 3 bases, V lost 6 bases, and 7 bases had no gene match. DNA of the CDR3: TGTGCCAGCAGGACAGGGATGGGCAAAGAGACCCAGTACTTC. Residues: CASRTGMGKETQYF.

This sequence joins TRBV30 and TRBJ2-4; D call uncertain. The CDR3 has 14 residues. Germline CDR1 GTSNPN, CDR2 SVGIG (reference sequence). The V gene lost 3 bases and the J gene lost 0 bases, with 9 bases spanning the gap. The CDR3 nucleotides read TGTGCCTGGAGAGAGAAGTTAGCCAAAAACATTCAGTACTTC. Translating gives CAWREKLAKNIQYF.

V and J are TRBV29-1 and TRBJ1-1; D unclear. The V end was cut by 6 bases, the J end by 5 bases, with 22 bases between. Germline loops: CDR1 SQVTM, CDR2 ANQGSEA. The CDR3 is made up of 15 amino acids. CDR3 sequence (DNA): TGCAGCGTCCAAAGGCCACAACCCTTCGGTACTGAAGCTTTCTTT. Translated, it gives CSVQRPQPFGTEAFF.

The chain links TRBV27 to TRBJ2-7, with D perhaps given as TRBD1 or TRBD2 (5 bases each). Germline loops: CDR1 MNHEY, CDR2 SMNVEV (reference sequence). Trimming left V 4 bases short and J 2 bases short, with 12 bases between. The CDR3 loop spans 14 amino acids. The CDR3 is CASSSQDGAYEQYF. The CDR3 coding sequence is TGTGCCAGCAGTTCACAGGACGGGGCCTACGAGCAGTACTTC.

This rearrangement joins TRBV29-1 to TRBJ1-1; 8 bases are a match to TRBD1. Trimming at V came to 8 bases and at J to 8 bases, leaving 10 bases not matched to a gene. The length of the CDR3 is 12 residues. Germline V gene data show CDR1 as SQVTM and CDR2 as ANQGSEA. The CDR3 DNA reads as TGCAGCATATTGACAGGGGTCACGGAAGCTTTCTTT. The encoded protein is CSILTGVTEAFF.

This clone was detected only once. The J gene is TRBJ2-1, the V gene TRBV4-3; 7 bases are shared with TRBD1. The trim removed 0 bases at V and 4 bases at J, leaving 3 bases unmatched. The CDR3 consists of 15 residues. The germline V gene encodes CDR1 LGHNA and CDR2 YSLEER. The CDR3 region has the DNA TGCGCCAGCAGCCAAGAGACAGGGTCGTACAATGAGCAGTTCTTC. Its translation is CASSQETGSYNEQFF.

In its sample, this clone was seen once. The CDR3 bases are TGTGCCAGCAGTTATGTGGGACAGGGAGTTGGTGGCTACACCTTC. Translating gives CASSYVGQGVGGYTF. The rearrangement joins TRBV6-5 to TRBJ1-2; 9 bases map to TRBD1. The germline V gene has CDR1 MNHEY and CDR2 SVGAGI. The CDR3 contains 15 residues. The V gene end was trimmed by 3 bases and the J gene end by 7 bases; junction bases not matched to a gene: 9.

This chain's CDR3 is CASSSDRSYEQYF. In DNA, the CDR3 is TGTGCCAGCAGTTCCGACCGATCCTACGAGCAGTACTTC. The rearrangement links TRBV6-5 to TRBJ2-7; D is ambiguous. CDR3 length: 13 amino acids. Germline lookup yields CDR1 MNHEY and CDR2 SVGAGI. Trimming pared 4 bases from V and 1 base from J, leaving 8 bases between.

The count of this clone is one. V usage is TRBV6-1 and J usage is TRBJ2-2; 7 positions agree with TRBD1. Germline CDR1 is MNHNS and CDR2 is SASEGT. The CDR3 extends over 15 amino acids. V dropped 7 bases and J dropped 4; count of bases not matched to a gene: 9. This chain's CDR3 is CASKIEGAITGELFF. DNA of the CDR3: TGTGCCAGCAAGATTGAGGGGGCGATCACCGGGGAGCTGTTTTTT.

The chain recombines TRBV28 with TRBJ2-1; D is uncertain. The CDR3 runs to 10 residues. V was pared by 8 bases and J by 13 bases, with 12 bases between. The V gene's germline CDR1 is MDHEN and CDR2 SYDVKM. The CDR3 DNA reads as TGTGCCAGCGGCTATGAGTTACAGTTCTTC. Its protein is CASGYELQFF.

The CDR3 spells CASSDTGSRTQYF. The CDR3 bases are TGTGCCAGCAGCGATACAGGGAGTCGGACCCAGTACTTC. The rearrangement uses TRBV7-9 and TRBJ2-5, with a weak D call TRBD1 (6 bases). V was cut by 5 bases and J by 7 bases, with 14 bases left in between. The CDR3 spans 13 residues. Germline V gene sequence: CDR1 SEHNR, CDR2 FQNEAQ (reference sequence).